Here is one TCR beta chain with its context. The antigen is undetermined. Here immunoSEQ multiplex PCR was the method, and the copy in TCRdb shows in-frame clones only, minus some. Of more than 15,000 clones listed, around 91% are singletons. This CDR3 has 15 amino acids. Germline V gene sequence: CDR1 SGHNT, CDR2 YYREEE (reference sequence). J lost 7 bases, V lost 3 bases, and 13 bases had no gene match. The sample comes from a study of T cells in localized non-small cell lung cancer. General study points: Clonality of T cells reached its maximum in uninvolved adjacent lung, surpassing tumor. Higher blood T cell density tracked longer overall survival. Adjacent lung held a median roughly 54 of the top 100 tumor clones.

This chain links TRBV5-4 with TRBJ2-7, with 7 bases identical to TRBD2. This receptor was obtained from an older female donor with stage III squamous cell lung carcinoma. The sample here was peripheral blood, taken before any cancer treatment. CDR3 bases: TGTGCCAGCAGCTCCGGTTGGGGGGGGGAGAATGAGCAGTACTTC. Translation gives CASSSGWGGENEQYF.